The next 29 T cell receptor beta chains were all read from a single sample in a study of blood T cell repertoires in COVID-19. The assay was immunoSEQ multiplex PCR, and TCRdb's table has in-frame clones only and misses some. The table lists approximately 210,000 clones, 82% of them singletons, with 14% to 15% in the top ten. The sequencing input was PBMCs or T cells enriched from blood (not recorded which). The receptors here all came from a man aged 35-49 years who had recovered from COVID-19.

V usage is TRBV7-9 and J usage is TRBJ1-2; possibly TRBD1 for D (6 bases). CDR3 size: 14 residues. The germline V gene has CDR1 SEHNR and CDR2 FQNEAQ (reference sequence). Trimming removed 5 bases at V and 3 bases at J, with 13 bases between. Here the CDR3 reads CASSHTGSDYGYTF. The CDR3 DNA is TGTGCCAGCAGCCATACAGGGTCGGACTATGGCTACACCTTC.

The rearrangement uses TRBV7-3 and TRBJ2-6; 7 positions agree with TRBD1. The V gene's germline CDR1 is SGHTA and CDR2 FQGTGA. The CDR3 sequence is 18 residues long. Losses at the gene ends were 4 bases for V and 4 bases for J; bases not matched to a gene: 13. CDR3 coding DNA: TGTGCCAGCAGCTCGGGACAGCCAGTCTCTCTCGGGGCCAACGTCCTGACTTTC. Its translation is CASSSGQPVSLGANVLTF.

The V gene is TRBV20-1, the J gene TRBJ2-2, with D tentatively TRBD1 (5 bases). With 3 bases removed from V and 7 bases from J, the gap between germline ends came to 18 bases. The germline CDR1 and CDR2 sequences are DFQATT and SNEGSKA (reference sequence). This CDR3 region has 15 residues. The CDR3 region is CSASDLGAVGGELFF. The CDR3 nucleotides read TGCAGTGCTAGTGACCTAGGGGCAGTTGGCGGGGAGCTGTTTTTT.

There are a few counts of this clone. This rearrangement joins TRBV7-9 to TRBJ1-3, with TRBD1 as a possible D gene (5 bases). Germline assignment: CDR1 SEHNR and CDR2 FQNEAQ (reference sequence). This CDR3 spans 17 amino acids. The V end was cut by 2 bases, the J end by 0 bases, with 14 bases between. The CDR3, as DNA: TGTGCCAGCAGCTTATCGGGGGGGACCCCCTCTGGAAACACCATATATTTT. Amino acid sequence: CASSLSGGTPSGNTIYF.

This rearrangement joins TRBV7-8 to TRBJ2-1, with D possibly matching TRBD1 (5 bases). Trimming took 3 bases from V and 1 from J, leaving 7 bases between them. Per germline, CDR1 SGHVS and CDR2 FQNEAQ. The CDR3 runs to 14 residues. CDR3 region: CASSFSGSYNEQFF. The CDR3 DNA reads as TGTGCCAGCAGCTTTTCAGGGTCCTACAATGAGCAGTTCTTC.

CDR3 sequence: CASSLAGLAVAGELFF. CDR3 DNA: TGTGCCAGCAGCTTGGCCGGGCTAGCGGTGGCCGGGGAGCTGTTTTTT. The genes are TRBV5-4 and TRBJ2-2; 7 bases match TRBD2. Losses at the gene ends were 0 bases for V and 6 bases for J; bases not matched to a gene: 8. The CDR3 sequence is 16 residues long. The V gene's germline CDR1 is SGHNT and CDR2 YYREEE (reference sequence).

The chain links TRBV7-2 to TRBJ1-2; possible D gene TRBD1, 6 bases. Germline lookup yields CDR1 SGHTA and CDR2 FQGNSA. With 2 bases removed from V and 6 bases from J, the gap between germline ends came to 16 bases. The CDR3 has 15 residues. CDR3 sequence: CASSLIPGEADGYTF. The CDR3 coding sequence is TGTGCCAGCAGCTTAATTCCAGGGGAAGCGGATGGCTACACCTTC.

The chain couples TRBV5-3 to TRBJ1-1; D not certain. TRBV5-3 is annotated as an ORF whose role is uncertain. The ends were cut back, 2 bases at V and 0 bases at J, with 8 bases in the middle. The CDR3 consists of 14 residues. Written as DNA, the CDR3 is TGTGCCAGAAGCTTCGGCCGGGTGAACACTGAAGCTTTCTTT. This gives the protein CARSFGRVNTEAFF.

The chain joins TRBV2 to TRBJ2-5, with 9 positions matching TRBD2. After removal of 6 bases from V and 5 bases from J, the junction contained 10 bases not matched to a gene. This CDR3 comprises 15 residues. Germline V gives CDR1 SNHLY, CDR2 FYNNEI. The CDR3 DNA is TGTGCCAGCAGGCCCGGTTCAGGACTAGCGGAGACCCAGTACTTC. As protein: CASRPGSGLAETQYF.

This clone was seen more than once but under ten times. The rearrangement uses TRBV6-2 or TRBV6-3 and TRBJ2-1, with D possibly matching TRBD2 (7 bases). The CDR3 covers 16 residues. With 3 bases removed from V and 7 bases from J, the gap between germline ends came to 19 bases. The V gene's germline CDR1 is MNHEY and CDR2 SVGEGT. The CDR3 is CASSYVVGGPTNEQFF. CDR3 bases: TGTGCCAGCAGTTATGTCGTGGGGGGGCCTACAAATGAGCAGTTCTTC.

The chain uses TRBV5-1 and TRBJ2-2; D is undetermined. The CDR3 covers 15 residues. V shed 4 bases and J shed 8 bases, with 18 bases lying between them. Germline CDR1 and CDR2: SGHRS and YFSETQ. The CDR3 is CASSPDSLNIGELFF. The CDR3 coding sequence is TGCGCCAGCAGCCCAGACTCCTTAAACATTGGGGAGCTGTTTTTT.

This sequence joins TRBV5-4 and TRBJ2-1; 7 nucleotides align to TRBD2. Germline V CDR1 and CDR2: SGHNT, YYREEE (reference sequence). The CDR3 spans 15 residues. J was trimmed by 0 bases and V by 3 bases; bases with no gene match: 3. This CDR3 is CASSSSSGSYNEQFF. CDR3 in DNA: TGTGCCAGCAGCTCGTCTAGCGGCTCCTACAATGAGCAGTTCTTC. The complete variable domain, with remaining parts taken from reference TRBV5-4 and TRBJ2-1, reads ETGVTQSPTHLIKTRGQQVTLRCSSQSGHNTVSWYQQALGQGPQFIFQYYREEENGRGNFPPRFSGLQFPNYSSELNVNALELDDSALYLCASSSSSGSYNEQFFGPGTRLTVL.

The rearrangement uses TRBV28 and TRBJ1-1; D unclear. The CDR3 sequence is 12 residues long. From germline, CDR1 is MDHEN and CDR2 SYDVKM. V lost 6 bases, J lost 2 bases, and 7 bases lay in between. In DNA form, the CDR3 reads TGTGCCAGCAGCCTAATTAACACTGAAGCTTTCTTT. Amino acids: CASSLINTEAFF.

V is TRBV4-3 and J is TRBJ1-1, with 10 bases matching TRBD1. The J segment lost 6 bases and the V segment lost 4 bases, leaving 5 bases of the junction unmatched. The CDR3 runs 14 residues. Germline V gives CDR1 LGHNA, CDR2 YSLEER. CDR3 nucleotide sequence: TGCGCCAGCAGCCGAGACAGGGGGCAATCTGAAGCTTTCTTT. It codes for CASSRDRGQSEAFF.

The chain carries TRBV7-2 and TRBJ1-2, with D perhaps matching TRBD1 (5 bases). Trimming took 5 bases from V and 3 from J, leaving 16 bases between them. Germline CDR1 SGHTA, CDR2 FQGNSA. The CDR3 is 15 residues long. The CDR3 reads CASSPQGGAHYGYTF. The CDR3 DNA reads TGTGCCAGCAGCCCCCAGGGTGGGGCTCACTATGGCTACACCTTC.

The chain employs TRBV2 and TRBJ2-4; TRBD2 matches at 11 bases. The length of the CDR3 is 15 residues. Germline-derived CDR1 and CDR2 are SNHLY and FYNNEI. J lost 9 bases, V lost 5 bases, and 9 bases had no gene match. CDR3 coding DNA: TGTGCCAGCAGTTCTACTACTAGCGGGGGAACCATTCAGTACTTC. This translates into CASSSTTSGGTIQYF.

The rearrangement joins TRBV28 to TRBJ2-3; TRBD1 aligns across 7 bases. The CDR3 totals 13 residues. CDR1 is MDHEN and CDR2 is SYDVKM in the germline V gene. With V trimmed by 5 bases and J by 4 bases, 3 bases remained unmatched. The CDR3 protein is CASSAGQADTQYF. The DNA for the CDR3 is TGTGCCAGCAGTGCCGGACAGGCAGATACGCAGTATTTT.

This clone was observed a single time. This chain uses TRBV2 with TRBJ2-5; D not resolved. The CDR3 contains 13 residues. Per the germline V gene, CDR1 is SNHLY and CDR2 is FYNNEI. Trimming took 4 bases from V and 4 from J, leaving 10 bases between them. In nucleotides, the CDR3 is TGTGCCAGCAGTGTTCTACGAGGAGAGACCCAGTACTTC. Translation gives CASSVLRGETQYF.

This clone occurred once. The rearrangement uses TRBV29-1 and TRBJ1-1; D remains ambiguous. The germline CDR1 and CDR2 sequences are SQVTM and ANQGSEA. V was trimmed by 0 bases and J by 4 bases, leaving 9 bases between them. The CDR3 length is 13 residues. The CDR3 protein is CSVEERSGTEAFF. CDR3 in DNA: TGCAGCGTTGAAGAGCGCTCAGGCACTGAAGCTTTCTTT.

This clone showed up just a few times. The chain uses TRBV3-1 (or the pseudogene TRBV3-2) and TRBJ1-3; D unresolved. The V end lost 4 bases, the J end lost 0 bases, and 7 bases lay between the germline ends. The CDR3 extends over 14 amino acids. The germline V gene encodes CDR1 LGHDT and CDR2 YNNKEL (reference sequence). CDR3 loop: CASSPVVSGNTIYF. In DNA, the CDR3 is TGTGCCAGCAGCCCAGTCGTCTCTGGAAACACCATATATTTT.

The rearrangement joins TRBV24-1 to TRBJ2-2, with 11 nucleotides matching TRBD2. The J segment lost 3 bases and the V segment lost 4 bases, leaving 6 bases of the junction unmatched. The CDR3 extends over 17 amino acids. Germline CDR1 and CDR2: KGHDR and SFDVKD. The CDR3 sequence is CATSESGTSGYTGELFF. The CDR3 DNA reads TGTGCCACCAGTGAGTCTGGGACTAGCGGATACACCGGGGAGCTGTTTTTT.

V and J are TRBV5-1 and TRBJ2-5; weak D call: TRBD1 (6 bases). Trimming shortened V by 6 bases and J by 1 base, and 13 bases separated the two germline ends. The germline V gene encodes CDR1 SGHRS and CDR2 YFSETQ. The CDR3 extends over 14 amino acids. For the CDR3, the DNA is TGCGCCAGCACCTCCGGACAGATCCAAGAGACCCAGTACTTC. Protein product: CASTSGQIQETQYF.

This clone has only one observation. This chain uses TRBV30 with TRBJ2-1; D remains unclear. V gave up 3 bases and J gave up 11 bases, with 17 bases separating them. CDR3 length: 13 residues. Germline loops: CDR1 GTSNPN, CDR2 SVGIG (reference sequence). CDR3 sequence: CAWRSPSVLKQFF. Here the CDR3 DNA reads TGTGCCTGGAGAAGCCCTTCCGTGCTCAAGCAGTTCTTC.

This clone showed up just once. The chain combines TRBV6-5 with TRBJ1-2; D gene uncertain. V was shortened by 6 bases and J by 6 bases, with 14 bases between the two germline ends. Germline CDR1 is MNHEY and CDR2 is SVGAGI. This CDR3 spans 13 amino acids. This chain's CDR3 is CASSRRPRDGYTF. The DNA for the CDR3 is TGTGCCAGCAGCCGACGGCCTCGGGATGGCTACACCTTC.

This clone is a singleton in its sample. The chain employs TRBV5-6 and TRBJ1-2; unclear D gene. CDR3 length: 12 residues. CDR1 and CDR2 (germline): SGHDT, YYEEEE. V lost 4 bases and J lost 8, with 12 bases in between. The CDR3 protein is CASSPGVEGYTF. For the CDR3, the DNA is TGTGCCAGCAGCCCAGGTGTGGAAGGCTACACCTTC.

The V call is TRBV4-3, the J call TRBJ1-4, with TRBD1 identical over 7 bases. V shed 3 bases, J shed 0 bases, and the junction held 1 base outside the gene matches. The CDR3 loop spans 15 amino acids. The germline CDR1 and CDR2 sequences are LGHNA and YSLEER. The CDR3 DNA sequence: TGCGCCAGCAGCCAGGGGACAGCAACTAATGAAAAACTGTTTTTT. Its protein is CASSQGTATNEKLFF.

The chain recombines TRBV19 with TRBJ2-2, with D perhaps matching TRBD1 (6 bases). CDR3 size: 15 residues. Germline V gene sequence: CDR1 LNHDA, CDR2 SQIVND (reference sequence). V was clipped by 6 bases and J by 4 bases, with 15 bases between them. Written as DNA, the CDR3 is TGTGCCAGTAGGCCAGGGGAAACGGCCACCGGGGAGCTGTTTTTT. Its protein is CASRPGETATGELFF.

V usage is TRBV2 and J usage is TRBJ1-1, with 7 bases aligning to TRBD1. V lost 5 bases to trimming and J lost 12 bases; unmatched junction nucleotides: 12. The germline V gene encodes CDR1 SNHLY and CDR2 FYNNEI. The CDR3 totals 13 residues. Written as DNA, the CDR3 is TGTGCCAGCAGTCCCGGACAGGCCAAGCATCCTTTCTTT. It specifies CASSPGQAKHPFF.

The rearrangement links TRBV4-3 to TRBJ2-3; the D gene is possibly TRBD2 (5 bases). Between the trimmed V and J ends, which lost 2 bases and 4 bases, there was a span of 13 bases. The CDR3 is 15 residues long. Germline V gene lookup returns CDR1 LGHNA and CDR2 YSLEER. CDR3 residues: CASSQSHGVADTQYF. CDR3 DNA: TGCGCCAGCAGCCAATCTCACGGGGTCGCAGATACGCAGTATTTT.